The 5 T cell receptor beta chains reported below all come from one sample, sequenced in a study of Graves' ophthalmopathy and Graves' hyperthyroidism. The sequenced template was RNA, covering the TCR beta CDR3 region. The library came from an HTBI-primed first-round RT-PCR and a second-round multiplex PCR. TCRdb reprocessed the multiplex PCR reads via MiXCR and lists one record per CDR3 protein. The table includes hundreds of thousands of distinct CDR3 sequences, over 40% detected once. Sequencing was carried out using peripheral blood. The origin of the receptors is an adult man with Graves' ophthalmopathy.

This clonotype was recorded at least ten times. The chain couples TRBV2 to TRBJ1-2; D remains ambiguous. The CDR3 sequence is 13 residues long. The germline CDR1 and CDR2 sequences are SNHLY and FYNNEI. V dropped 2 bases and J dropped 6 bases, with 10 bases sitting between them. The CDR3 region has the DNA TGTGCCAGCAGTGAACAGCTCCCGCATGGCTACACCTTC. As protein: CASSEQLPHGYTF.

The J gene is TRBJ2-1, the V gene TRBV29-1; 10 positions agree with TRBD2. Unmatched junction bases numbered 3, after V lost 6 bases and J lost 4 bases. The CDR3 has 13 amino acids. Germline loops: CDR1 SQVTM, CDR2 ANQGSEA. CDR3 amino acids: CSVKTSGYNEQFF. In DNA, the CDR3 is TGCAGCGTGAAGACTAGCGGGTACAATGAGCAGTTCTTC.

This clonotype has ten or more counts. The rearrangement joins TRBV4-1 to TRBJ2-6, with D perhaps TRBD1 (5 bases). Germline V CDR1 and CDR2: MGHRA, YSYEKL. The CDR3 consists of 16 residues. Trimming left V 3 bases short and J 4 bases short, with 13 bases between. This CDR3 is CASSHTQETGANVLTF. Here the CDR3 DNA reads TGCGCCAGCAGCCACACACAGGAAACCGGGGCCAACGTCCTGACTTTC.

Turning to this clonotype: The conserved final phenylalanine or tryptophan is absent from the CDR3, which likely points to a read error. The J gene is TRBJ2-5, the V gene TRBV29-1, with D possibly being TRBD1 or TRBD2 (5 bases each). V lost 4 bases, J lost 5 bases, and 17 bases lay in between. Germline CDR1 is SQVTM and CDR2 is ANQGSEA. CDR3 size: 14 residues. The CDR3 coding sequence is TGCAGCGTTGGTAAATCCGGGGCTAGGGAGACCCAGTACCTC. Residues: CSVGKSGARETQYL.

This clonotype was found a few times. This chain joins TRBV2 and TRBJ2-1; D gene ambiguous. Trimming took 3 bases from V and 4 from J, leaving 4 bases between them. Germline V gives CDR1 SNHLY, CDR2 FYNNEI. The CDR3 runs 12 residues. In DNA form, the CDR3 reads TGTGCCAGCAGTGAGGTATACAATGAGCAGTTCTTC. Translated: CASSEVYNEQFF.